This T cell receptor beta chain appears in the sequencing data of a study of T cell responses to AZD1222 COVID-19 vaccine. This clone was counted a few times. Its antigen remains unknown. Study-wide points: Just six people given AZD1222 tested seropositive at baseline. Vaccine-associated CD4 TCRs ranged over spike, dominating at 160-218 and 743-854.

Analyses pooled second doses at about 4 or about 12 weeks. Generated by immunoSEQ multiplex PCR, the TCRdb table keeps only in-frame clones and is missing some. Found here are 110,000 or so clones, approximately 88% of them singletons; the top ten hold about 6.5%. This specimen was peripheral blood, taken 28 days after the second AZD1222 dose. This TCR was recovered from an adult who received the AZD1222 COVID-19 vaccine.

DNA for the CDR3: TGTGCCAGCAGTTTATGGGGACTAACGAACACCGGGGAGCTGTTTTTT. Its protein product is CASSLWGLTNTGELFF. The chain employs TRBV28 and TRBJ2-2; 7 bases match TRBD2. V lost 0 bases to trimming and J lost 0 bases; unmatched junction nucleotides: 1. This CDR3 spans 16 amino acids. In germline, CDR1 is MDHEN, CDR2 SYDVKM.